The subject of this entry is one TCR beta chain. The data originate from a study of shared clonotypes between healthy human individuals. Some clones are missing from TCRdb's copy, which holds only in-frame ones; the method was immunoSEQ multiplex PCR. The data show roughly 2 million clones, 85% to 95% seen once. Germline values: CDR1 MGHDK, CDR2 SYGVNS. There are 11 residues in the CDR3. V was cut by 7 bases and J by 7 bases, with 11 bases left in between. Sequenced material: naive CD4+ T cells sorted from blood. Subset described: CD45RA+ positively selected. The TCR was taken from a man in his late teens or twenties in good health. The chain combines TRBV25-1 with TRBJ2-7; D remains ambiguous. In nucleotides, the CDR3 is TGTGCCAGCAACCTGGCCGGGGAGCAGTACTTC. Protein: CASNLAGEQYF.